Here is one TCR beta chain with its context. The authors reverse transcribed all of the isolated RNA, so sequencing captured expressed TCRB transcripts. Assay: immunoSEQ multiplex PCR; the TCRdb copy retains only in-frame clones and omits some. The repertoire holds approximately 340,000 clones, with about 14% as singletons. These data belong to a study of beta chain features in type 1 diabetes. Via the markers CD45RO/CCR7/CD25/CD127/CD95/CD27, stem cell-like memory, regulatory, central memory and naive CD4+ cells were sorted. This TCR derives from a woman aged 18-29 years in good health. Source material: naive CD4+ T cells from blood.

The CDR3 protein is CASSFGTAKETQYF. DNA of the CDR3: TGTGCCAGCAGTTTTGGGACAGCCAAAGAGACCCAGTACTTC. J is TRBJ2-5 and V is TRBV7-9, with TRBD1 identical over 7 bases. The V segment lost 6 bases and the J segment 3 bases; nucleotides outside the gene matches: 7. Germline V gene sequence: CDR1 SEHNR, CDR2 FQNEAQ (reference sequence). The CDR3 is made up of 14 amino acids.